This T cell receptor beta chain is from a study of early T cells in non-severe SARS-CoV-2 infection. Study outcomes and limitations: In VDJdb matching, anti-spike CD8 responses were favored while private and CD4 specificities went missing.

Separate cDNA molecules each had unique molecular identifiers attached to them. Via MiXCR, TCRdb re-called the 5' RACE reads, giving one row per CDR3 protein. The table records over 30,000 distinct CDR3 sequences, over 6% of them present only once. This clonotype has more than one count but fewer than ten. Its target is not known. This sample comprised whole blood, obtained at baseline. This receptor was identified in an adult who was a healthcare worker with PCR-confirmed SARS-CoV-2 infection or an uninfected control (not recorded which).

CDR3 sequence: CASSLGQGAENEQFF. CDR3 coding DNA: TGTGCCAGCAGCTTAGGGCAGGGGGCGGAAAATGAGCAGTTCTTC. This chain connects TRBV7-3 to TRBJ2-1, with 8 nucleotides matching TRBD1. The CDR3 is made up of 15 amino acids. Losses at the gene ends were 2 bases for V and 7 bases for J; bases not matched to a gene: 7. Germline CDR1 SGHTA, CDR2 FQGTGA. Using reference TRBV7-3 and TRBJ2-1 for the parts outside the CDR3, the full variable domain is GAGVSQTPSNKVTEKGKYVELRCDPISGHTALYWYRQSLGQGPEFLIYFQGTGAADDSGLPNDRFFAVRPEGSVSTLKIQRTERGDSAVYLCASSLGQGAENEQFFGPGTRLTVL.